This T cell receptor beta chain was recorded in a study of blood T cells in healthy people across ages. Study-wide results and caveats: Greater diversity and more naive CD4+ cells were seen in long-lived donors than in aged donors.

Sample-barcoded 5' priming and a J-beta primer mix drove a second PCR of roughly 6 to 12 cycles. Each CDR3 protein gets one entry after TCRdb re-called the 5' RACE reads with MiXCR. The repertoire holds roughly 1.9 million distinct CDR3 sequences, with 39% as singletons. For this clonotype: Its antigen is not identified.

Extraction of total RNA produced a minimum of 5 micrograms from each sample. The V gene end was trimmed by 5 bases and the J gene end by 4 bases; junction bases not matched to a gene: 9. The germline V gene has CDR1 MNHNS and CDR2 SASEGT. The CDR3 spans 16 residues. Sequencing was done on a sample of blood. J is TRBJ2-7 and V is TRBV6-1; TRBD2 aligns across 12 bases. This TCR was sampled from a human donor in good health. CDR3 loop: CASSRPSGGGVYEQYF. The DNA for the CDR3 is TGTGCCAGCAGTCGCCCTAGCGGGGGGGGAGTTTACGAGCAGTACTTC.